Sequencing of this TCR beta chain was carried out in a study of Graves' ophthalmopathy and Graves' hyperthyroidism. There are 18 residues in the CDR3. Trimming removed 5 bases from V and 1 base from J; junction bases left unmatched: 9. The germline gives CDR1 SGHAT, CDR2 FQNNGV. This clonotype has more than one count but fewer than ten. The authors amplified TCR beta CDR3 regions, and they did so from RNA transcripts for repertoire sequencing. The first-round RT-PCR employed HTBI primers together with the Qiagen OneStep RT-PCR kit. A multiplex PCR was then performed as the second round. TCRdb itself ran the multiplex PCR reads through MiXCR, one entry per CDR3 protein. The sample has a few hundred thousand distinct CDR3 sequences, 17% seen once.

The TCR was taken from an adult woman with stable Graves' hyperthyroidism. The chain is built from TRBV11-2 and TRBJ2-2; 11 nucleotides agree with TRBD1. The sample consisted of peripheral blood. CDR3 sequence (DNA): TGTGCCAGCAGCACTCGGGACAGGGGGAGAAGGAACACCGGGGAGCTGTTTTTT. This translates into CASSTRDRGRRNTGELFF. Using reference TRBV11-2 and TRBJ2-2 for the parts outside the CDR3, the full variable domain is EAGVAQSPRYKIIEKRQSVAFWCNPISGHATLYWYQQILGQGPKLLIQFQNNGVVDDSQLPKDRFSAERLKGVDSTLKIQPAKLEDSAVYLCASSTRDRGRRNTGELFFGEGSRLTVL.